These 5 T cell receptor beta chains were sequenced from one sample in a study of cytomegalovirus exposure and HLA in healthy donors (dated by TCRdb to about 2017). Library preparation used the immunoSEQ multiplex PCR assay. For the multiplex PCR, a mixture combining 60 forward primers for TCR Vbeta segments and 13 reverse primers for TCR Jbeta segments was used. TCRdb holds this immuneACCESS table with in-frame rearrangements only. Some clones are missing; in checked studies, unresolved V genes explain under half, and the rest has no known cause. Within this sample are under 200,000 clones, with 87% of them counted one time only. The top ten constitute 0.85% of the sample. The source material was PBMCs. The receptor set was obtained from a woman aged 25 to 45 in good health and CMV-seronegative.

This clone has just one count. The V gene is TRBV4-3, the J gene TRBJ2-5; the match to TRBD1 covers 9 bases. V shed 1 base and J 0 bases; nucleotides not matched to a gene: 0. The CDR3 consists of 15 residues. Germline lookup yields CDR1 LGHNA and CDR2 YSLEER. In DNA form, the CDR3 reads TGCGCCAGCAGCCAAGGGGACAGGGACCAAGAGACCCAGTACTTC. Residues: CASSQGDRDQETQYF.

In this sample, this clone turned up once. The rearrangement uses TRBV27 and TRBJ2-5; 7 bases map to TRBD2. Germline V gene sequence: CDR1 MNHEY, CDR2 SMNVEV (reference sequence). The V segment lost 4 bases and the J segment 2 bases; nucleotides outside the gene matches: 10. The CDR3 extends over 16 amino acids. The CDR3: CASSSNPFGGQETQYF. Here the CDR3 DNA reads TGTGCCAGCAGTTCCAACCCCTTCGGGGGGCAAGAGACCCAGTACTTC.

The table lists this clone with a count of one. The chain has TRBV9 and TRBJ2-2; D is ambiguous. This CDR3 has 11 amino acids. Germline V gives CDR1 SGDLS, CDR2 YYNGEE. V lost 4 bases and J 12 bases, leaving 10 bases between the germline ends. DNA of the CDR3: TGTGCCAGCAGCCCCGGTACGCAGCTGTTTTTT. Residues: CASSPGTQLFF. Supplemented by reference TRBV9 and TRBJ2-2, the full variable domain reads DSGVTQTPKHLITATGQRVTLRCSPRSGDLSVYWYQQSLDQGLQFLIQYYNGEERAKGNILERFSAQQFPDLHSELNLSSLELGDSALYFCASSPGTQLFFGEGSRLTVL.

The gene calls are TRBV2 and TRBJ2-1; 7 positions match TRBD2. V trimming: 7 bases; J trimming: 6 bases; junction bases outside the gene matches: 12. The CDR3 sequence is 15 residues long. Germline values: CDR1 SNHLY, CDR2 FYNNEI. In nucleotides, the CDR3 is TGTGCCAGCACCCAGACTAGCCATCACGCCAATGAGCAGTTCTTC. Protein sequence: CASTQTSHHANEQFF.

The gene calls are TRBV4-1 and TRBJ1-3; no clear D gene. This CDR3 comprises 12 residues. Germline V gene sequence: CDR1 MGHRA, CDR2 YSYEKL. The V end was cut by 3 bases, the J end by 7 bases, with 7 bases between. CDR3 residues: CASSQGWNTIYF. The CDR3 DNA reads as TGCGCCAGCAGCCAGGGCTGGAACACCATATATTTT.